The rows below give T cell receptor beta chains drawn from one sample of a study of blood T cell repertoires in COVID-19. Only in-frame clones appear in the TCRdb table, and some are missing; sequencing was by immunoSEQ multiplex PCR. The table records 220,000 or so clones, just under 90% of them present only once. Sequenced sample: PBMCs or T cells enriched from blood (not recorded which). All receptors derive from a man aged 50-60 years who had been exposed to COVID-19. The CDR3 runs from the conserved cysteine through the conserved F or W. D genes are given only for firm matches. Not every row has a clone size; where given, it reads once, few, many or a size class.

J gene,V gene,clone size,CDR3 length,D gene,CDR3 DNA,CDR3 protein
TRBJ1-3,TRBV5-1,once,16,NA,TGCGCCAGCAGCCCTCTCCCCGGGATCTCTGGAAACACCATATATTTT,CASSPLPGISGNTIYF
TRBJ2-3,TRBV5-1,NA,16,TRBD2,TGCGCCAGCAGCTTGGGACGCGGGGGGAGCACAGATACGCAGTATTTT,CASSLGRGGSTDTQYF
TRBJ2-1,TRBV18,NA,16,NA,TGTGCCAGCTCGCCCGGTCTGGGGCGGGGCCGGAATGAGCAGTTCTTC,CASSPGLGRGRNEQFF
TRBJ1-2,TRBV2,NA,18,NA,TGTGCCAGCAGTGAAACGCCCGACCTGACGTCAGGGGAATATGGCTACACCTTC,CASSETPDLTSGEYGYTF
TRBJ1-3,TRBV5-1,NA,15,NA,TGCGCCAGCAGCATCCAGGGGATCTCTGGAAACACCATATATTTT,CASSIQGISGNTIYF
TRBJ2-1,TRBV27,NA,16,TRBD2,TGTGCCAGCAGTCCGCAGCGGGGTAGCTCCTACAATGAGCAGTTCTTC,CASSPQRGSSYNEQFF
TRBJ2-7,TRBV28,NA,13,NA,TGTGCCAGCAGTTTGACAGGCCCCTACGAGCAGTACTTC,CASSLTGPYEQYF
TRBJ2-2,TRBV5-1,once,14,NA,TGCGCCAGCAGCCCACAGGGGAACACCGGGGAGCTGTTTTTT,CASSPQGNTGELFF
TRBJ2-2,TRBV4-1,NA,16,TRBD1,TGCGCCAGCAGCCAATCCGGGACAGGGGATTCCGGGGAGCTGTTTTTT,CASSQSGTGDSGELFF
TRBJ2-1,TRBV27,NA,15,NA,TGTGCCACTAGAAGGGGGACCAGCTCCTACAATGAGCAGTTCTTC,CATRRGTSSYNEQFF
TRBJ1-5,TRBV20-1,NA,14,TRBD1,TGCAGTGCTAGTAAACAGGGGCTTGATCAGCCCCAGCATTTT,CSASKQGLDQPQHF
TRBJ1-3,TRBV10-1,NA,13,NA,TGCGCCAGCACAGGGAACTCTGGAAACACCATATATTTT,CASTGNSGNTIYF
TRBJ2-3,TRBV6-5,NA,15,TRBD2,TGTGCCAGCGGCCGAGCGGGGGGAACGACAGATACGCAGTATTTT,CASGRAGGTTDTQYF
TRBJ1-2,TRBV6-5,NA,13,NA,TGTGCCAGCAGATCAGACAGTGACTATGGCTACACCTTC,CASRSDSDYGYTF
TRBJ1-6,TRBV19,NA,16,TRBD1,TGTGCCAGTAGCCCCCGGACAGGAGGTACTACTTCACCCCTCCACTTT,CASSPRTGGTTSPLHF
TRBJ2-5,TRBV5-1,NA,19,NA,TGCGCCAGCAGCTTGGCCAATTACAAGGACAGATTACAAGGGGAGACCCAGTACTTC,CASSLANYKDRLQGETQYF
TRBJ2-1,TRBV7-2,NA,13,NA,TGTGCCAGCAGTTGGAGCTCCTACAATGAGCAGTTCTTC,CASSWSSYNEQFF
TRBJ2-2,TRBV5-3,NA,17,TRBD2,TGTGCCAGAAGCCCTGGACTAGATCAAGATAACACCGGGGAGCTGTTTTTT,CARSPGLDQDNTGELFF
TRBJ1-1,TRBV19,NA,13,TRBD1,TGTGCCAGTACTCTCGACAGGGGGCGGATAGCTTTCTTT,CASTLDRGRIAFF
TRBJ1-6,TRBV30,NA,15,NA,TGTGCCTGGAGTGAGGGGGGGACGATACGCTCACCCCTCCACTTT,CAWSEGGTIRSPLHF
TRBJ1-1,TRBV20-1,NA,11,NA,TGCAGTGCTACACAGGGTTTCGAAGCTTTCTTT,CSATQGFEAFF
TRBJ1-3,TRBV18,NA,16,NA,TGTGCCAGCTCATGGACAGCTGACAGCTCTGGAAACACCATATATTTT,CASSWTADSSGNTIYF
TRBJ1-4,TRBV6-5,NA,16,NA,TGTGCCAGCAGTTACCGGGTCCTGGCGACTAATGAAAAACTGTTTTTT,CASSYRVLATNEKLFF
TRBJ1-5,TRBV30,NA,13,NA,TGTGCCTGGGGCTCCGGGGGGGACCAGCCCCAGCATTTT,CAWGSGGDQPQHF
TRBJ2-6,TRBV14,NA,14,NA,TGTGCCACCAGACAGAGCTCTGGGGCCAACGTCCTGACTTTC,CATRQSSGANVLTF
TRBJ1-6,TRBV24-1,NA,14,NA,TGTGCCACCAGTGATACCGGTTATAATTCACCCCTCCACTTT,CATSDTGYNSPLHF
TRBJ1-4,TRBV29-1,NA,14,TRBD1,TGCAGCGCCACGCGGTATCCGGGGACAGGGGCCCTGTTTTTT,CSATRYPGTGALFF
TRBJ2-6,TRBV3-1/TRBV3-2,NA,17,TRBD1,TGTGCCAGCAGCCCTAGACAGGGGGCGGCTGGGGCCAACGTCCTGACTTTC,CASSPRQGAAGANVLTF
TRBJ2-1,TRBV5-6,NA,14,NA,TGTGCCAGCAGCATCACCGGGACTGACAATGAGCAGTTCTTC,CASSITGTDNEQFF
TRBJ2-1,TRBV9,NA,13,TRBD1,TGTGCCAGCAGCCCCGGACAGGGCTATGAGCAGTTCTTC,CASSPGQGYEQFF
TRBJ1-1,TRBV2,NA,13,NA,TGTGCCAGCAGTGTGCAGGGGAACACTGAAGCTTTCTTT,CASSVQGNTEAFF
TRBJ1-2,TRBV5-5,NA,15,TRBD1,TGTGCCAGCAGCCTAGGACAGGGCCCTAACTATGGCTACACCTTC,CASSLGQGPNYGYTF
TRBJ1-4,TRBV5-1,NA,15,TRBD1,TGCGCCAGCAGCAACCAGGGGGTTGGAAATGAAAAACTGTTTTTT,CASSNQGVGNEKLFF
TRBJ2-7,TRBV12-3/TRBV12-4,NA,12,NA,TGTGCCAGCAGCACACAGGGATCCGAGCAGTACTTC,CASSTQGSEQYF
TRBJ1-2,TRBV12-3/TRBV12-4,NA,13,TRBD1,TGTGCCAGCAGTAGGACAGGAGACTATGGCTACACCTTC,CASSRTGDYGYTF
TRBJ1-5,TRBV15,NA,16,TRBD1,TGTGCCACCAGCAGAGCTCAGACAGGGATAAATCAGCCCCAGCATTTT,CATSRAQTGINQPQHF
TRBJ1-1,TRBV18,once,14,NA,TGTGCCAGCTCACCAGCCGGAACAGACACTGAAGCTTTCTTT,CASSPAGTDTEAFF